Listed here are 14 T cell receptor beta chains from one sample, sequenced in a study of cytomegalovirus exposure and HLA in healthy donors. With 60 Vbeta and 13 Jbeta primers, the PCR was carried out. Method: immunoSEQ multiplex PCR; TCRdb's copy keeps in-frame clones and lacks some. The sample lists 85,000 to 95,000 clones; over 60% were seen once. The specimen was PBMCs. Receptor source: a man aged 30 to 45 in good health and CMV-seropositive.

This chain joins TRBV5-1 and TRBJ1-1; 8 bases line up with TRBD1. The CDR3 covers 15 residues. V lost 1 base and J lost 6; bases outside the gene matches: 8. CDR1 and CDR2 (germline): SGHRS, YFSETQ. CDR3 in DNA: TGCGCCAGCAGCTTGTTACAGGGGGGGTGGTCTGAAGCTTTCTTT. It translates to CASSLLQGGWSEAFF.

The chain employs TRBV27 and TRBJ1-1; 7 bases match TRBD1. The CDR3 has 14 residues. The junction had 12 bases not matched to a gene; V was cut back by 6 bases and J by 8 bases. CDR1 and CDR2 (germline): MNHEY, SMNVEV (reference sequence). The CDR3 reads CASRGTGERSEAFF. CDR3 nucleotide sequence: TGTGCCAGCAGGGGTACAGGGGAACGATCGGAAGCTTTCTTT.

The chain couples TRBV7-9 to TRBJ2-2, with 9 bases matching TRBD1. From germline, CDR1 is SEHNR and CDR2 FQNEAQ (reference sequence). Germline trimming cut 7 bases from V and 5 bases from J; bases unmatched to any gene: 8. The CDR3 is made up of 15 amino acids. CDR3 residues: CASINTGGLTGELFF. CDR3 in DNA: TGTGCCAGCATCAATACAGGGGGCCTTACCGGGGAGCTGTTTTTT.

The chain carries TRBV7-9 and TRBJ1-3; TRBD1 aligns across 9 bases. V lost 3 bases to trimming and J lost 3 bases; unmatched junction nucleotides: 0. This CDR3 spans 14 amino acids. Germline V lookup: CDR1 SEHNR, CDR2 FQNEAQ (reference sequence). The CDR3 DNA sequence: TGTGCCAGCAGCTTGACAGGGGGTGGAAACACCATATATTTT. This translates into CASSLTGGGNTIYF.

This clone was picked up one time. CDR3 sequence reads: CSASDRGRNTEAFF. DNA of the CDR3: TGCAGCGCCTCGGACAGGGGAAGGAACACTGAAGCTTTCTTT. The genes are TRBV29-1 and TRBJ1-1; 9 bases fit TRBD1. The junction had 7 bases not matched to a gene; V was cut back by 7 bases and J by 1 base. The CDR3 has 14 amino acids. Germline V CDR1 and CDR2: SQVTM, ANQGSEA.

This clone was detected only once. The chain has TRBV9 and TRBJ1-4, with D unresolved. The CDR3 runs 16 residues. The V gene's germline CDR1 is SGDLS and CDR2 YYNGEE. V was cut by 3 bases and J by 1 base, with 13 bases left in between. CDR3 protein: CASSEGVTETNEKLFF. The CDR3 bases are TGTGCCAGCAGCGAAGGAGTTACGGAAACTAATGAAAAACTGTTTTTT.

This rearrangement joins TRBV6-5 to TRBJ1-6, with D possibly matching TRBD1 (5 bases). This CDR3 spans 14 amino acids. Trimming took 10 bases from V and 5 from J, leaving 15 bases between them. Per germline, CDR1 MNHEY and CDR2 SVGAGI. CDR3: CATVGQGNNSPLHF. CDR3 DNA: TGTGCCACCGTCGGGCAGGGTAATAATTCACCCCTCCACTTT.

The V and J genes are TRBV9 and TRBJ2-1; D not resolved. V was clipped by 4 bases and J by 2 bases, with 7 bases between them. Looked up from germline, CDR1 is SGDLS and CDR2 is YYNGEE. The CDR3 is 13 amino acids. CDR3 sequence: CASSPLTYNEQFF. The DNA for the CDR3 is TGTGCCAGCAGCCCTCTTACCTACAATGAGCAGTTCTTC.

This clone was seen more than once but under ten times. V and J are TRBV2 and TRBJ1-2, with 7 bases matching TRBD1. Germline CDR1 is SNHLY and CDR2 is FYNNEI. The CDR3 contains 14 residues. J gave up 1 base and V 7 bases, and 6 bases lay outside the gene matches. For the CDR3, the DNA is TGTGCCAGCACCCGGACAGGCCTTAACTATGGCTACACCTTC. Residues: CASTRTGLNYGYTF.

In its sample, this clone was seen once. V is TRBV28 and J is TRBJ2-7; D not resolved. Trimming stripped 9 bases from V and 0 bases from J, with 12 bases between. This CDR3 is 13 amino acids long. The germline gives CDR1 MDHEN, CDR2 SYDVKM. Written as DNA, the CDR3 is TGTGCCAGTTCAGCGATTGGCTCCTACGAGCAGTACTTC. Protein: CASSAIGSYEQYF.

This clone was recorded a few times. V gene TRBV27 combines with J gene TRBJ1-5, with a tentative D call TRBD1 (6 bases). CDR3 length: 14 amino acids. CDR1 MNHEY and CDR2 SMNVEV come from the germline V gene (reference sequence). V was pared by 4 bases and J by 6 bases, with 13 bases between. CDR3 sequence reads: CASSSGTSPQPQHF. Written as DNA, the CDR3 is TGTGCCAGCAGTTCTGGGACATCGCCTCAGCCCCAGCATTTT.

This rearrangement joins TRBV9 to TRBJ1-1; D perhaps matches TRBD1 (6 bases). Per the germline V gene, CDR1 is SGDLS and CDR2 is YYNGEE. This CDR3 is built from 13 residues. The germline V and J ends were trimmed by 4 bases and 0 bases, with 7 bases remaining between them. The CDR3 spells CASSRTVNTEAFF. The CDR3 DNA sequence: TGTGCCAGCAGCCGGACAGTGAACACTGAAGCTTTCTTT.

V usage is TRBV19 and J usage is TRBJ1-1; D perhaps matches TRBD1 (5 bases). Trimming pared 6 bases from V and 4 bases from J, leaving 15 bases between. This CDR3 region has 14 residues. Germline V CDR1 and CDR2: LNHDA, SQIVND (reference sequence). The CDR3 loop is CASREGTRGTEAFF. The CDR3 region has the DNA TGTGCCAGTAGGGAGGGGACCCGAGGCACTGAAGCTTTCTTT.

The chain links TRBV29-1 to TRBJ2-7; 9 nucleotides agree with TRBD1. Trimming cost V 5 bases and J 1 base; bases outside gene matches: 3. This CDR3 is 13 amino acids long. CDR1 and CDR2 from the germline V gene are SQVTM and ANQGSEA. The CDR3 protein is CSVLTGGSYEQYF. CDR3 sequence (DNA): TGCAGCGTTCTGACAGGGGGGTCCTACGAGCAGTACTTC.